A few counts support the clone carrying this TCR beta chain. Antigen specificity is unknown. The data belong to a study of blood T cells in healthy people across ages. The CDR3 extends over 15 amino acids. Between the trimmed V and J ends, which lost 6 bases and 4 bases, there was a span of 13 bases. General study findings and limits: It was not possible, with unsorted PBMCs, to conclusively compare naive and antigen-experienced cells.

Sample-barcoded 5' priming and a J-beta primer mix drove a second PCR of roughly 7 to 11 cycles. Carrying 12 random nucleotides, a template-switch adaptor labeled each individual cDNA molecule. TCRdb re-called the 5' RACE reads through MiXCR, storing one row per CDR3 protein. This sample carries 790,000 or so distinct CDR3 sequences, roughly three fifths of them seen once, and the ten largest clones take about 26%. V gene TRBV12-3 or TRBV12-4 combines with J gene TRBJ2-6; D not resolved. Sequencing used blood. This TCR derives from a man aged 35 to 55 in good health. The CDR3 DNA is TGTGCCAGCAGCCCCACTACTCCCGGGGCCAACGTCCTGACTTTC. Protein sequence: CASSPTTPGANVLTF.